These 6 T cell receptor beta chains were sequenced from one sample in a study of T cells after yellow fever vaccination. Using its own MiXCR run on the 5' RACE reads, TCRdb lists one record per CDR3 protein. Among under 700,000 distinct CDR3 sequences listed, about 15% were seen once. The source material was PBMCs, sampled less than 6 days after the first yellow fever vaccination. These receptors originate from a man aged 18 to 35 who received the YFV17D yellow fever vaccine.

This sequence joins TRBV27 and TRBJ2-7; 7 bases map to TRBD2. The CDR3 is made up of 15 amino acids. Germline assignment: CDR1 MNHEY and CDR2 SMNVEV (reference sequence). Trimming at V came to 8 bases and at J to 6 bases, leaving 16 bases not matched to a gene. CDR3 residues: CASRRVGGGLVEQYF. The CDR3 bases are TGTGCCAGCCGGAGGGTAGGCGGGGGTTTGGTCGAGCAGTACTTC.

This rearrangement joins TRBV5-1 to TRBJ2-3, with TRBD1 matching 9 bases. Germline V gene lookup returns CDR1 SGHRS and CDR2 YFSETQ. Losses at the gene ends were 7 bases for V and 2 bases for J; bases not matched to a gene: 5. This CDR3 contains 14 residues. The DNA for the CDR3 is TGCGCCAGCGGTACAGGGGGCCCCACAGATACGCAGTATTTT. Translating it yields CASGTGGPTDTQYF.

This clonotype was detected a few times. This chain links TRBV20-1 with TRBJ2-5; the D is unclear. Trimming shortened V by 3 bases and J by 0 bases, and 14 bases separated the two germline ends. CDR1 is DFQATT and CDR2 is SNEGSKA in the germline V gene (reference sequence). This CDR3 region has 15 residues. DNA for the CDR3: TGCAGTGCTAGTGGAGCATCCTTGTACCAAGAGACCCAGTACTTC. Translated, it gives CSASGASLYQETQYF.

This clonotype was picked up one time. The CDR3 region is CASTSYFRDRVSDGYTF. The CDR3 DNA sequence: TGCGCCAGCACCTCATACTTCCGGGACAGGGTCTCCGATGGCTACACCTTC. V gene TRBV5-1 combines with J gene TRBJ1-2; 9 nucleotides agree with TRBD1. Germline V lookup: CDR1 SGHRS, CDR2 YFSETQ. CDR3 length: 17 residues. V lost 6 bases and J lost 6; bases outside the gene matches: 18. Looking up the rest from reference TRBV5-1 and TRBJ1-2 gives the full variable domain: KAGVTQTPRYLIKTRGQQVTLSCSPISGHRSVSWYQQTPGQGLQFLFEYFSETQRNKGNFPGRFSGRQFSNSRSEMNVSTLELGDSALYLCASTSYFRDRVSDGYTFGSGTRLTVV.

This clonotype has more than one count but fewer than ten. The chain uses TRBV7-9 and TRBJ1-1; a weak D match, TRBD1 (5 bases). Trimming took 4 bases from V and 6 from J, leaving 9 bases between them. The CDR3 is 12 amino acids. Looked up from germline, CDR1 is SEHNR and CDR2 is FQNEAQ (reference sequence). DNA of the CDR3: TGTGCCAGCAGCTCCAAGGGGTCTGAAGCTTTCTTT. Its translation: CASSSKGSEAFF.

A few counts support this clonotype. V and J are TRBV20-1 and TRBJ1-6; D not resolved. Trimming stripped 5 bases from V and 1 base from J, with 6 bases between. Germline V gene sequence: CDR1 DFQATT, CDR2 SNEGSKA (reference sequence). This CDR3 has 13 amino acids. This chain's CDR3 is CSAGKSYNSPLHF. CDR3 nucleotides: TGCAGTGCTGGAAAGTCCTATAATTCACCCCTCCACTTT.